This note documents a single T cell receptor (beta chain) sequence. The data originate from a study of blood T cell repertoires in COVID-19. Study background: Donors in the United States, Italy and Spain gave samples during acute or convalescent COVID-19.

The repertoire was sequenced with immunoSEQ multiplex PCR; TCRdb's copy has only in-frame clones and lacks some. The repertoire includes over 350,000 clones, about 89% of them detected once, and about 4.5% sits in the top ten. Germline V gene sequence: CDR1 DFQATT, CDR2 SNEGSKA (reference sequence). The CDR3 contains 15 residues. V gave up 3 bases and J gave up 5 bases, with 20 bases separating them. The chain recombines TRBV20-1 with TRBJ2-7, with a tentative D call TRBD2 (6 bases). The sequence was collected from a woman in her twenties or thirties with acute or convalescent COVID-19. Specimen: peripheral blood. The CDR3 sequence: CSASFTSLAEHEQYF. DNA of the CDR3: TGCAGTGCTAGTTTCACTTCCTTAGCGGAGCACGAGCAGTACTTC.